Listed here are 3 T cell receptor beta chains from one sample, sequenced in a study of shared clonotypes between healthy human individuals. The table came from immunoSEQ multiplex PCR; TCRdb's copy has only in-frame clones and leaves some out. The repertoire holds approximately 2,000,000 clones, with 80% to 95% as singletons. Sequencing used naive CD4+ T cells from PBMCs. Subset given: CD45RA+ positively selected. These receptor sequences come from a man younger than 35 in good health. Some clones in this sample may be carry-over from other donors' samples.

Only one count was recorded for this clone. The V call is TRBV7-3, the J call TRBJ1-5; D is unclear. The V end lost 1 base, the J end lost 4 bases, and 5 bases lay between the germline ends. In germline, CDR1 is SGHTA, CDR2 FQGTGA. CDR3 size: 13 residues. CDR3 sequence: CASSLMPNQPQHF. CDR3 nucleotide sequence: TGTGCCAGCAGCTTAATGCCAAATCAGCCCCAGCATTTT.

A few counts support this clone. The CDR3 loop reads CASSPLYRNTEAFF. The DNA for the CDR3 is TGCGCCAGCAGCCCGTTGTATCGGAACACTGAAGCTTTCTTT. This sequence joins TRBV4-1 and TRBJ1-1; D is unclear. CDR1 and CDR2 (germline): MGHRA, YSYEKL. V was shortened by 4 bases and J by 1 base, with 10 bases between the two germline ends. This CDR3 has 14 amino acids.

The chain has TRBV10-2 and TRBJ2-4, with no clear D. This CDR3 has 17 residues. Between the trimmed V and J ends, which lost 10 bases and 0 bases, there was a span of 22 bases. Germline-derived CDR1 and CDR2 are WSHSY and SAAADI. The CDR3 DNA follows: TGCGCCACCGTACCACCCCGATCGGTCCTAGCCAAAAACATTCAGTACTTC. This gives the protein CATVPPRSVLAKNIQYF.